The 7 T cell receptor beta chains below come from one sample, sequenced in a study of cytomegalovirus exposure and HLA in healthy donors. The PCR was carried out with 60 Vbeta primers and 13 Jbeta primers. This table comes from immunoSEQ multiplex PCR, and its TCRdb copy is limited to in-frame clones, with some not included. The data contain roughly 110,000 clones, 65% to 80% of them singletons. The source material was PBMCs. These receptors originate from a male donor in good health and CMV-seronegative.

V gene TRBV29-1 combines with J gene TRBJ2-2; TRBD1 aligns across 8 bases. The V gene's germline CDR1 is SQVTM and CDR2 ANQGSEA. V lost 4 bases, J lost 8 bases, and 9 bases stayed unmatched. This CDR3 comprises 14 residues. The CDR3 nucleotides are TGCAGCGTTGGAGACAGGGGTATATCTGGGGAGCTGTTTTTT. This sequence encodes CSVGDRGISGELFF.

The chain employs TRBV7-8 and TRBJ1-2; no reliable D call. The CDR3 length is 13 residues. V dropped 1 base and J dropped 6 bases, with 9 bases sitting between them. Germline CDR1 reads SGHVS; CDR2 reads FQNEAQ. This CDR3 is CASSLEWRNGYTF. DNA for the CDR3: TGTGCCAGCAGCTTAGAGTGGCGGAATGGCTACACCTTC. The full variable domain, rest sourced from reference TRBV7-8 and TRBJ1-2, is GAGVSQSPRYKVAKRGQDVALRCDPISGHVSLFWYQQALGQGPEFLTYFQNEAQLDKSGLPSDRFFAERPEGSVSTLKIQRTQQEDSAVYLCASSLEWRNGYTFGSGTRLTVV.

This clone has a single count. The chain links TRBV25-1 to TRBJ2-7; TRBD2 matches 11 bases. Germline CDR1 and CDR2: MGHDK and SYGVNS. The CDR3 contains 16 residues. The V segment lost 3 bases and the J segment 1 base; nucleotides outside the gene matches: 5. CDR3 sequence reads: CASSDKVAGGSYEQYF. The CDR3 DNA reads as TGTGCCAGCAGTGATAAGGTAGCGGGAGGGTCCTACGAGCAGTACTTC.

As DNA, the CDR3 is TGTGCCAGCAGCTCCGATAGCGGGAATATGGTCGGGGATACGCAGTATTTT. It translates to CASSSDSGNMVGDTQYF. The gene calls are TRBV7-9 and TRBJ2-3; 8 nucleotides agree with TRBD2. CDR3 size: 17 residues. V was clipped by 4 bases and J by 6 bases; unmatched bases: 15. Germline values: CDR1 SEHNR, CDR2 FQNEAQ (reference sequence).

The chain links TRBV5-6 to TRBJ2-1, with 9 nucleotides matching TRBD2. V lost 2 bases to trimming and J lost 4 bases; unmatched junction nucleotides: 7. Per the germline V gene, CDR1 is SGHDT and CDR2 is YYEEEE. The CDR3 totals 16 residues. The CDR3 loop is CASSFRSSGMYNEQFF. CDR3 bases: TGTGCCAGCAGCTTTCGTTCTAGCGGGATGTACAATGAGCAGTTCTTC.

This chain links TRBV5-6 with TRBJ1-5; D is unclear. V gave up 1 base and J gave up 0 bases, with 8 bases separating them. Germline CDR1 is SGHDT and CDR2 is YYEEEE. The CDR3 runs 15 residues. The CDR3 nucleotides read TGTGCCAGCAGCTTGCGGGGTTATAGCAATCAGCCCCAGCATTTT. Protein: CASSLRGYSNQPQHF. The whole variable domain, filled in from reference TRBV5-6 and TRBJ1-5, reads DAGVTQSPTHLIKTRGQQVTLRCSPKSGHDTVSWYQQALGQGPQFIFQYYEEEERQRGNFPDRFSGHQFPNYSSELNVNALLLGDSALYLCASSLRGYSNQPQHFGDGTRLSIL.

This clone was found a few times. The chain is built from TRBV27 and TRBJ1-1; tentatively, D is TRBD1 (5 bases). This CDR3 contains 11 residues. Trimming pared 7 bases from V and 3 bases from J, leaving 6 bases between. Germline V lookup: CDR1 MNHEY, CDR2 SMNVEV (reference sequence). The CDR3, as DNA: TGTGCCAGCATGGGGCACACTGAAGCTTTCTTT. Amino acids: CASMGHTEAFF.